This T cell receptor (beta chain) is from a study of T-cell memory formation after mild COVID-19. The TCR alpha and TCR beta cDNA libraries, bearing sample barcodes and UMIs, were generated by 5'RACE using constant-segment primers. TCRdb analysed the 5' RACE reads with MiXCR anew, one entry per CDR3 protein. Of 250,000 or so distinct CDR3 sequences in the sample, more than 15% were seen once. Turning to this clonotype: What it binds is unknown.

Study conclusions and caveats: Largely, contracting CD4+ clones fell within CM and EM, and contracting CD8+ clones within EMRA.

There are 16 residues in the CDR3. V lost 4 bases, J lost 3 bases, and 8 bases stayed unmatched. The specimen was PBMCs or a T cell subset sorted from them (not recorded which). The rearrangement joins TRBV12-3 or TRBV12-4 to TRBJ2-2; 7 bases line up with TRBD1. This clonotype was sampled from a man between 18 and 35 years old who had mild COVID-19 (a few samples of this study predate the infection). Cell type and time point are not known. The CDR3, as DNA: TGTGCCAGCAGTTCGTTATACAGGGGAGACACCGGGGAGCTGTTTTTT. This translates into CASSSLYRGDTGELFF.